The 22 T cell receptor beta chains in this list originate from one sample, sequenced in a study of technical replicates of blood from a few donors. Sequencing used immunoSEQ multiplex PCR; TCRdb keeps in-frame clones, though not all of them. Found here are around 57,000 clones, 90% to 95% of them singletons; the top ten hold 0.2% to 0.25%. Sequenced sample: T cells isolated from PBMCs. These receptors originate from a human donor in good health.

The rearrangement uses TRBV28 and TRBJ1-1; D is ambiguous. V lost 3 bases to trimming and J lost 11 bases, with 16 bases between them. This CDR3 has 13 amino acids. From germline, CDR1 is MDHEN and CDR2 SYDVKM. CDR3: CASSFPRSGVAFF. The CDR3 nucleotides read TGTGCCAGCAGTTTCCCCCGATCCGGGGTGGCTTTCTTT.

The chain combines TRBV7-6 with TRBJ2-1, with D perhaps matching TRBD1 (6 bases). The CDR3 sequence is 15 residues long. V was pared by 5 bases and J by 1 base, with 12 bases between. Germline V gene lookup returns CDR1 SGHVS and CDR2 FNYEAQ. CDR3 region: CASSLQGISYNEQFF. CDR3 coding DNA: TGTGCCAGCAGCCTTCAGGGGATTTCCTACAATGAGCAGTTCTTC.

Notes on this clone: Other DNA sequences within the sample encode an identical CDR3. V gene TRBV14 combines with J gene TRBJ2-1, with 8 bases that match TRBD2. Germline loops: CDR1 SGHDN, CDR2 FVKESK. V gave up 1 base and J gave up 6 bases; unmatched junction bases: 5. This CDR3 has 15 amino acids. The CDR3 protein is CASSQAGGRGNEQFF. Here the CDR3 DNA reads TGTGCCAGCAGCCAAGCGGGAGGGCGGGGCAATGAGCAGTTCTTC.

The chain recombines TRBV6-6 with TRBJ1-2, with D uncertain. CDR1 is MNHNY and CDR2 is SVGAGI in the germline V gene (reference sequence). V lost 8 bases to trimming and J lost 0 bases, with 13 bases between them. CDR3 length: 14 residues. CDR3 sequence: CASFPSGSNYGYTF. The CDR3 DNA reads as TGTGCCAGCTTCCCCTCGGGGTCTAACTATGGCTACACCTTC.

V and J are TRBV5-1 and TRBJ2-1; unclear D gene. Germline V lookup: CDR1 SGHRS, CDR2 YFSETQ. V was pared by 5 bases and J by 2 bases, with 8 bases between. This CDR3 is 13 amino acids long. In DNA form, the CDR3 reads TGCGCCAGCAGGACCCGGGCCTACAATGAGCAGTTCTTC. Translating gives CASRTRAYNEQFF.

This clone has just a few counts. J is TRBJ1-1 and V is TRBV7-3, with D possibly TRBD1 on 6 matching bases. The CDR3 contains 13 residues. V lost 1 base and J 5 bases, leaving 8 bases between the germline ends. The germline V gene has CDR1 SGHTA and CDR2 FQGTGA. The CDR3 reads CASSLKRGTEAFF. The DNA for the CDR3 is TGTGCCAGCAGCTTAAAAAGGGGGACTGAAGCTTTCTTT.

This chain connects TRBV6-5 to TRBJ1-4; possible D gene TRBD1, 6 bases. Looked up from germline, CDR1 is MNHEY and CDR2 is SVGAGI. The CDR3 runs 15 residues. Between the trimmed V and J ends, which lost 4 bases and 7 bases, there was a span of 16 bases. The CDR3 DNA reads as TGTGCCAGCAGTTGGGCAGGGGTTTCGAGTGAAAAACTGTTTTTT. It encodes CASSWAGVSSEKLFF.

The CDR3 DNA reads as TGTGCCAGCAGCTTCGGTGCGGGAGTGGTCTACAATGAGCAGTTCTTC. Translated: CASSFGAGVVYNEQFF. This chain connects TRBV7-2 to TRBJ2-1; TRBD2 matches 7 bases. Looked up from germline, CDR1 is SGHTA and CDR2 is FQGNSA. The CDR3 runs 16 residues. The junction had 8 bases not matched to a gene; V was cut back by 3 bases and J by 3 bases.

This chain connects TRBV5-1 to TRBJ1-2; a weak D match, TRBD1 (5 bases). This CDR3 region has 13 residues. In germline, CDR1 is SGHRS, CDR2 YFSETQ. The V end was cut by 0 bases, the J end by 5 bases, with 8 bases between. The CDR3 bases are TGCGCCAGCAGCTTGGTAGGGGAATATGGCTACACCTTC. Its translation: CASSLVGEYGYTF.

V usage is TRBV6-5 and J usage is TRBJ1-2, with TRBD1 matching over 7 bases. The CDR3 has 13 amino acids. The junction had 3 bases not matched to a gene; V was cut back by 2 bases and J by 6 bases. CDR1 and CDR2 (germline): MNHEY, SVGAGI. CDR3 DNA sequence: TGTGCCAGCAGTTACGGCCAGGGGGATGGCTACACCTTC. Translating gives CASSYGQGDGYTF.

The chain carries TRBV5-1 and TRBJ2-1, with D possibly matching TRBD2 (7 bases). Trimming shortened V by 4 bases and J by 10 bases, and 27 bases separated the two germline ends. Germline CDR1 SGHRS, CDR2 YFSETQ. CDR3 length: 17 amino acids. This CDR3 reads CASSPGLGGGGSWEQFF. As DNA, the CDR3 is TGCGCCAGCAGCCCCGGCTTGGGTGGGGGGGGCTCATGGGAGCAGTTCTTC.

This clone was seen a single time. The genes are TRBV28 and TRBJ1-1; D remains ambiguous. Trimming pared 2 bases from V and 1 base from J, leaving 11 bases between. Per germline, CDR1 MDHEN and CDR2 SYDVKM. The CDR3 totals 15 residues. The CDR3 DNA reads TGTGCCAGCAGTTTAGCCCAGAATTGGAACACTGAAGCTTTCTTT. Amino acid sequence: CASSLAQNWNTEAFF.

The V call is TRBV5-1, the J call TRBJ2-1; 7 bases match TRBD1. Germline trimming cut 4 bases from V and 9 bases from J; bases unmatched to any gene: 4. The CDR3 totals 12 residues. Germline CDR1 is SGHRS and CDR2 is YFSETQ. CDR3 loop: CASSITGVEQFF. For the CDR3, the DNA is TGCGCCAGCAGCATTACAGGGGTTGAGCAGTTCTTC.

V gene TRBV12-5 combines with J gene TRBJ1-1, with TRBD1 matching 7 bases. The J segment lost 0 bases and the V segment lost 2 bases, leaving 9 bases of the junction unmatched. Germline values: CDR1 LGHNT, CDR2 FRNRAP. This CDR3 region has 17 residues. The CDR3 spells CASGLTRTGTMNTEAFF. Written as DNA, the CDR3 is TGTGCTAGTGGTTTGACACGGACAGGAACAATGAACACTGAAGCTTTCTTT.

The chain employs TRBV7-9 and TRBJ1-6; D unresolved. This CDR3 has 16 amino acids. V lost 1 base, J lost 4 bases, and 11 bases lay in between. In germline, CDR1 is SEHNR, CDR2 FQNEAQ (reference sequence). CDR3 sequence (DNA): TGTGCCAGCAGCTTAGGGGAAAGAGGGTATAATTCACCCCTCCACTTT. Amino acids: CASSLGERGYNSPLHF.

The CDR3 bases are TGTGCCAGCAGCATCACAGGGGAGGAGACCCAGTACTTC. Translating it yields CASSITGEETQYF. V is TRBV11-2 and J is TRBJ2-5; 7 bases match TRBD1. V lost 5 bases to trimming and J lost 5 bases; unmatched junction nucleotides: 5. CDR3 size: 13 residues. Germline lookup yields CDR1 SGHAT and CDR2 FQNNGV.

The J gene is TRBJ2-2, the V gene TRBV10-3; 9 nucleotides match TRBD2. Germline V gene sequence: CDR1 ENHRY, CDR2 SYGVKD. The trim removed 4 bases at V and 5 bases at J, leaving 8 bases unmatched. The CDR3 sequence is 16 residues long. The CDR3 spells CAISVRAGGPTGELFF. The CDR3 DNA follows: TGTGCCATCAGTGTCCGGGCGGGAGGGCCTACCGGGGAGCTGTTTTTT.

J is TRBJ1-4 and V is TRBV23-1; D remains ambiguous. TRBV23-1 is given ORF status, its function remaining uncertain. Trimming cost V 4 bases and J 4 bases, with 7 bases left between them. This CDR3 is built from 13 residues. For the CDR3, the DNA is TGCGCCAGCAGTCTGCGAGTTAATGAAAAACTGTTTTTT. Translating gives CASSLRVNEKLFF.

V and J are TRBV14 and TRBJ2-7, with D possibly being TRBD1 (5 bases). The CDR3 contains 16 residues. Germline CDR1 SGHDN, CDR2 FVKESK. Deletions cut 0 bases from V and 1 base from J, with 13 bases between. CDR3 in DNA: TGTGCCAGCAGCCAAGATGGGGCAGGGAAATCCTACGAGCAGTACTTC. Translating gives CASSQDGAGKSYEQYF. Complete variable domain (other parts from reference TRBV14 and TRBJ2-7): EAGVTQFPSHSVIEKGQTVTLRCDPISGHDNLYWYRRVMGKEIKFLLHFVKESKQDESGMPNNRFLAERTGGTYSTLKVQPAELEDSGVYFCASSQDGAGKSYEQYFGPGTRLTVT.

This clone appeared a single time. The chain combines TRBV9 with TRBJ2-1; D unresolved. The CDR3 has 11 residues. Germline lookup yields CDR1 SGDLS and CDR2 YYNGEE. Trimming removed 2 bases at V and 9 bases at J, with 6 bases between. The CDR3 nucleotides read TGTGCCAGCAGCGTGTTCGGTGAGCAGTTCTTC. This gives the protein CASSVFGEQFF.

The V and J genes are TRBV28 and TRBJ1-4; 10 bases map to TRBD1. The CDR3 contains 14 residues. Looked up from germline, CDR1 is MDHEN and CDR2 is SYDVKM. Germline trimming cut 2 bases from V and 6 bases from J; bases unmatched to any gene: 0. The CDR3 protein is CASSLGQGDEKLFF. DNA for the CDR3: TGTGCCAGCAGTTTAGGACAGGGGGATGAAAAACTGTTTTTT.

The chain links TRBV5-1 to TRBJ2-5; 10 bases map to TRBD2. Losses at the gene ends were 2 bases for V and 2 bases for J; bases not matched to a gene: 3. The CDR3 runs 15 residues. Germline-derived CDR1 and CDR2 are SGHRS and YFSETQ. The CDR3 DNA reads TGCGCCAGCAGCTTCGGACTAGCGGTTCAAGAGACCCAGTACTTC. Its protein product is CASSFGLAVQETQYF.